This T cell receptor beta chain came from a study of shared clonotypes between healthy human individuals. Germline V gives CDR1 SGHTA, CDR2 FQGTGA. This CDR3 comprises 15 residues. With V trimmed by 5 bases and J by 0 bases, 3 bases remained unmatched. This clone appeared once. In the same sample, other DNA sequences code for this CDR3. Sorted subsets were amplified in replicate PCRs using around 220 ng DNA, 25,000 to 30,000 T cell genomes. The assay was immunoSEQ multiplex PCR, and TCRdb's table has in-frame clones only and misses some. The sample contains around 1 million clones, around three quarters of which appear only once.

The chain recombines TRBV7-3 with TRBJ1-1; 10 nucleotides line up with TRBD1. Sequences were obtained from memory CD4+ T cells sorted from blood. Subset denoted: CD45RA-negative fraction. The TCR originated in a man younger than 30 in good health. DNA of the CDR3: TGTGCCAGCAGCCTGACAGGGGGCCTGAACACTGAAGCTTTCTTT. Its protein is CASSLTGGLNTEAFF.